Following are 23 T cell receptor beta chains from one sample sequenced in a study of beta chain features in type 1 diabetes. Study findings and constraints: Shorter TCRB CDR3s, moderately but significantly so, marked every one of the four CD4+ subsets in Type 1 diabetes patients.

All of the isolated RNA was reverse transcribed, so expressed TCRB transcripts were sequenced. Method: immunoSEQ multiplex PCR; TCRdb's copy keeps in-frame clones and lacks some. The sample lists tens of thousands of clones; roughly 52% were seen once. Their specific antigens are unknown. Sequenced input: Tregs from blood. These receptors all stem from a middle-aged woman with type 1 diabetes.

The chain couples TRBV7-9 to TRBJ2-6, with 9 bases identical to TRBD2. Trimming removed 5 bases from V and 4 bases from J; junction bases left unmatched: 9. The germline gives CDR1 SEHNR, CDR2 FQNEAQ (reference sequence). CDR3 length: 17 amino acids. Here the CDR3 DNA reads TGTGCCAGCAGCGTACGCGGGAGGGAGGCAGGGGCCAACGTCCTGACTTTC. Translation: CASSVRGREAGANVLTF.

The rearrangement links TRBV4-2 to TRBJ2-1; D unresolved. Germline V gene data show CDR1 as LGHNA and CDR2 as YNFKEQ. The CDR3 is 15 amino acids. Deletions cut 0 bases from V and 9 bases from J, with 15 bases between. The CDR3: CASSQDRTTGLEQFF. CDR3 DNA sequence: TGTGCCAGCAGCCAAGATCGCACTACCGGTCTTGAGCAGTTCTTC.

V gene TRBV5-1 combines with J gene TRBJ1-1, with unresolved D. Trimming cost V 0 bases and J 4 bases, with 13 bases left between them. The CDR3 extends over 15 amino acids. The germline gives CDR1 SGHRS, CDR2 YFSETQ. CDR3 DNA sequence: TGCGCCAGCAGCTTGGGTGCAGGACTTGCCACTGAAGCTTTCTTT. Protein: CASSLGAGLATEAFF.

The rearrangement uses TRBV6-1 and TRBJ1-5, with D unresolved. The V and J ends lost 4 bases and 2 bases respectively, with 9 bases between them. CDR1 is MNHNS, CDR2 SASEGT, per germline. This CDR3 spans 14 amino acids. The chain's CDR3 is CASSAGWGNQPQHF. The DNA of the CDR3 is TGTGCCAGCAGTGCCGGGTGGGGCAATCAGCCCCAGCATTTT.

The chain combines TRBV28 with TRBJ1-5; D unclear. The CDR3 has 15 residues. Germline V gives CDR1 MDHEN, CDR2 SYDVKM. Trimming cost V 3 bases and J 5 bases, with 14 bases left between them. CDR3 bases: TGTGCCAGCAGTTTCGGGCCGCCCGGGGATCAGCCCCAGCATTTT. It is translated as CASSFGPPGDQPQHF.

The J gene is TRBJ2-7, the V gene TRBV11-2; TRBD1 agrees at 9 bases. The V segment lost 5 bases and the J segment 6 bases; nucleotides outside the gene matches: 8. This CDR3 contains 14 residues. Per germline, CDR1 SGHAT and CDR2 FQNNGV. CDR3 region: CASSGPGQGLEQYF. The CDR3 DNA is TGTGCCAGCAGCGGACCGGGACAGGGTCTCGAGCAGTACTTC.

The rearrangement uses TRBV7-3 and TRBJ1-6; no firm D call. This CDR3 region has 14 residues. CDR1 and CDR2 from the germline V gene are SGHTA and FQGTGA. Trimming removed 0 bases at V and 13 bases at J, with 13 bases between. CDR3 nucleotides: TGTGCCAGCAGCTTAACACGCACCGGGTCTCCCCTCCACTTT. Translating gives CASSLTRTGSPLHF.

The V gene is TRBV7-9, the J gene TRBJ2-1; weak D call: TRBD2 (5 bases). The ends were cut back, 5 bases at V and 3 bases at J, with 14 bases in the middle. This CDR3 is 15 amino acids long. CDR1 and CDR2 (germline): SEHNR, FQNEAQ (reference sequence). The CDR3 sequence is CASSPAGNHYNEQFF. The CDR3 DNA reads as TGTGCCAGCAGCCCCGCCGGGAACCACTACAATGAGCAGTTCTTC.

The chain carries TRBV7-2 and TRBJ1-5, with D tentatively TRBD1 (5 bases). Germline CDR1 reads SGHTA; CDR2 reads FQGNSA. The CDR3 has 16 residues. Between the trimmed V and J ends, which lost 2 bases and 1 base, there was a span of 12 bases. CDR3 in DNA: TGTGCCAGCAGCTTACTAGGGGCTGGGAGCAATCAGCCCCAGCATTTT. Translation gives CASSLLGAGSNQPQHF.

The CDR3 loop reads CSAPLADTQYF. CDR3 in DNA: TGCAGTGCTCCACTCGCAGATACGCAGTATTTT. V gene TRBV20-1 combines with J gene TRBJ2-3, with D hard to call. V lost 5 bases and J lost 4, with 7 bases in between. The CDR3 contains 11 residues. The V gene's germline CDR1 is DFQATT and CDR2 SNEGSKA (reference sequence).

The chain uses TRBV15 and TRBJ2-3; 9 bases map to TRBD2. V lost 0 bases and J lost 2; bases outside the gene matches: 24. The CDR3 totals 23 residues. Germline V gives CDR1 LNHNV, CDR2 YYDKDF (reference sequence). This CDR3 reads CATSRDRGFAGRRASGDTDTQYF. The CDR3, as DNA: TGTGCCACCAGCAGAGATAGAGGGTTCGCAGGGCGGAGGGCTAGCGGGGACACAGATACGCAGTATTTT.

V is TRBV5-1 and J is TRBJ1-1; D ambiguous. V was cut by 0 bases and J by 5 bases, with 14 bases left in between. The CDR3 runs to 15 residues. CDR1 and CDR2 (germline): SGHRS, YFSETQ. CDR3 in DNA: TGCGCCAGCAGCTTGGTGGGCTCCTCGGGGACTGAAGCTTTCTTT. This encodes CASSLVGSSGTEAFF.

The rearrangement links TRBV29-1 to TRBJ1-4; D remains unclear. This CDR3 comprises 13 residues. In germline, CDR1 is SQVTM, CDR2 ANQGSEA. Deletions cut 4 bases from V and 4 bases from J, with 10 bases between. For the CDR3, the DNA is TGCAGCGTTGGTTACGTTAGTAATGAAAAACTGTTTTTT. Residues: CSVGYVSNEKLFF.

The rearrangement uses TRBV9 and TRBJ1-3, with TRBD1 matching 8 bases. This CDR3 is 15 amino acids long. After removal of 2 bases from V and 3 bases from J, the junction contained 4 bases not matched to a gene. The germline CDR1 and CDR2 sequences are SGDLS and YYNGEE. CDR3 bases: TGTGCCAGCAGCGTTCAGGGGGCGAATGGAAACACCATATATTTT. Its protein is CASSVQGANGNTIYF. Full variable domain (missing parts from reference TRBV9 and TRBJ1-3): DSGVTQTPKHLITATGQRVTLRCSPRSGDLSVYWYQQSLDQGLQFLIQYYNGEERAKGNILERFSAQQFPDLHSELNLSSLELGDSALYFCASSVQGANGNTIYFGEGSWLTVV.

The chain employs TRBV7-2 and TRBJ1-5; D is possibly TRBD1 (5 bases). V lost 2 bases to trimming and J lost 3 bases, with 17 bases between them. CDR3 length: 17 amino acids. Germline V lookup: CDR1 SGHTA, CDR2 FQGNSA. The DNA for the CDR3 is TGTGCCAGCAGCTTATGGGGCGGAATTGGCTCCAATCAGCCCCAGCATTTT. It yields the protein CASSLWGGIGSNQPQHF.

The chain employs TRBV6-1 and TRBJ1-1; D ambiguous. In germline, CDR1 is MNHNS, CDR2 SASEGT. V shed 6 bases and J shed 4 bases, with 15 bases lying between them. The CDR3 has 14 amino acids. The CDR3 DNA follows: TGTGCCAGCAGCCACCGGGTACCCGGCACTGAAGCTTTCTTT. Protein sequence: CASSHRVPGTEAFF.

The chain couples TRBV27 to TRBJ1-3; no firm D call. CDR3 length equals 16 residues. Germline CDR1 MNHEY, CDR2 SMNVEV (reference sequence). V was shortened by 1 base and J by 4 bases, with 14 bases between the two germline ends. This CDR3 is CASSLLPPGGGNTIYF. The CDR3, as DNA: TGTGCCAGCAGTTTATTGCCCCCAGGTGGAGGAAACACCATATATTTT.

The J gene is TRBJ1-5, the V gene TRBV6-5; tentative D call: TRBD1 (6 bases). The ends were cut back, 6 bases at V and 7 bases at J, with 19 bases in the middle. Germline V gene data show CDR1 as MNHEY and CDR2 as SVGAGI. The CDR3 runs 15 residues. The CDR3 DNA reads as TGTGCCAGCAGCAAACAGCAGGGGACGGGACAGCCCCAGCATTTT. Translating it yields CASSKQQGTGQPQHF.

The chain is built from TRBV5-1 and TRBJ2-1; D might be TRBD2 (5 bases). Germline V gene lookup returns CDR1 SGHRS and CDR2 YFSETQ. This CDR3 is built from 16 residues. Trimming removed 4 bases at V and 6 bases at J, with 20 bases between. The CDR3 DNA is TGCGCCAGCAGCCCGGTTGTTACTAGTCTCTTCAATGAGCAGTTCTTC. It codes for CASSPVVTSLFNEQFF.

In its sample, this clone was seen once. The V call is TRBV30, the J call TRBJ1-1; 7 bases fit TRBD1. The CDR3 is 13 residues long. V dropped 0 bases and J dropped 7; count of bases not matched to a gene: 5. Per the germline V gene, CDR1 is GTSNPN and CDR2 is SVGIG (reference sequence). CDR3 sequence (DNA): TGTGCCTGGAGTGTACAGGGGTCGGTTGAAGCTTTCTTT. This translates into CAWSVQGSVEAFF.

The rearrangement joins TRBV6-1 to TRBJ2-7, with TRBD2 identical over 7 bases. From germline, CDR1 is MNHNS and CDR2 SASEGT. Germline trimming cut 3 bases from V and 5 bases from J; bases unmatched to any gene: 4. This CDR3 comprises 13 residues. CDR3 DNA sequence: TGTGCCAGCAGTGAGGGGACTATGCACGAGCAGTACTTC. Translated: CASSEGTMHEQYF.

The chain couples TRBV7-2 to TRBJ2-3; 8 positions agree with TRBD2. The length of the CDR3 is 15 residues. V shed 1 base, J shed 2 bases, and the junction held 2 bases outside the gene matches. CDR1 and CDR2 (germline): SGHTA, FQGNSA. CDR3 coding DNA: TGTGCCAGCAGCTTAGGCGGGGGGTTCACAGATACGCAGTATTTT. Encoded protein: CASSLGGGFTDTQYF.

The chain has TRBV28 and TRBJ2-1, with D possibly TRBD2 on 6 matching bases. The CDR3 is 15 residues long. Trimming pared 6 bases from V and 2 bases from J, leaving 14 bases between. Germline assignment: CDR1 MDHEN and CDR2 SYDVKM. The CDR3 coding sequence is TGTGCCAGCAGCCCTACTAGGGAGGCCTACAATGAGCAGTTCTTC. Translated, it gives CASSPTREAYNEQFF.